The 6 T cell receptor beta chains listed next were all sequenced from one sample in a study of T cell repertoires in cytomegalovirus infection. TCRdb passed the reads through MiXCR, listing each CDR3 protein once. The sample has about 230,000 distinct CDR3 sequences; around 6.6% are singletons. Sequenced sample: PBMCs. These receptors all come from a human donor in good health (CMV status not recorded). Some clones in this sample may be carry-over from other donors' samples.

The rearrangement joins TRBV5-1 to TRBJ2-2, with no clear D. This CDR3 region has 13 residues. V lost 1 base and J lost 6, with 7 bases in between. CDR1 and CDR2 from the germline V gene are SGHRS and YFSETQ. CDR3 in DNA: TGCGCCAGCAGCTTGACAATGTCCGGGGAGCTGTTTTTT. Encoded protein: CASSLTMSGELFF.

The chain has TRBV12-3 or TRBV12-4 and TRBJ2-1; 10 nucleotides align to TRBD2. CDR3 length equals 14 residues. The J segment lost 10 bases and the V segment lost 1 base, leaving 4 bases of the junction unmatched. The CDR3 spells CASSLGGTSVEQFF. CDR3 in DNA: TGTGCCAGCAGTTTAGGGGGGACTAGCGTCGAGCAGTTCTTC.

This clonotype was counted at least ten times. This rearrangement joins TRBV7-2 to TRBJ1-5; no reliable D call. CDR3 length: 13 residues. Trimming cost V 2 bases and J 4 bases, with 6 bases left between them. CDR1 and CDR2 (germline): SGHTA, FQGNSA. The CDR3 sequence: CASSLRLNQPQHF. DNA for the CDR3: TGTGCCAGCAGCTTACGACTGAATCAGCCCCAGCATTTT.

This clonotype was recorded a few times. This chain connects TRBV20-1 to TRBJ1-6; tentatively, D is TRBD1 (5 bases). Trimming shortened V by 3 bases and J by 8 bases, and 17 bases separated the two germline ends. CDR1 and CDR2 (germline): DFQATT, SNEGSKA (reference sequence). The CDR3 sequence is 15 residues long. The CDR3 DNA reads as TGCAGTGCTAGCCGGGGGAACATGGGCGATTCACCCCTCCACTTT. It encodes CSASRGNMGDSPLHF.

This clonotype has ten or more counts. V usage is TRBV7-8 and J usage is TRBJ2-2; possible D gene TRBD2, 6 bases. Germline loops: CDR1 SGHVS, CDR2 FQNEAQ. The ends were cut back, 5 bases at V and 4 bases at J, with 20 bases in the middle. This CDR3 is 17 amino acids long. The CDR3 coding sequence is TGTGCCAGCAGCCGTAGGGGCCCGGGGGTGAGCACCGGGGAGCTGTTTTTT. It encodes CASSRRGPGVSTGELFF.

This clonotype has a count of ten or more. The rearrangement uses TRBV11-2 and TRBJ2-1; perhaps TRBD2 as D (5 bases). The CDR3 is 18 amino acids. V lost 0 bases and J 1 base, leaving 16 bases between the germline ends. Germline CDR1 and CDR2: SGHAT and FQNNGV. The CDR3 sequence is CASSLEEVLPWSYNEQFF. The CDR3 DNA follows: TGTGCCAGCAGCTTAGAGGAGGTCCTTCCCTGGTCCTACAATGAGCAGTTCTTC.